This TCR beta chain was captured by sequencing in a study of blood T cell repertoires in COVID-19. Study-level information: Samples taken during acute and convalescent COVID-19 were collected in the United States, Italy and Spain.

A few counts support this clone. This CDR3 comprises 18 residues. V dropped 3 bases and J dropped 4 bases, with 21 bases sitting between them. Germline-derived CDR1 and CDR2 are MDHEN and SYDVKM. The repertoire was sequenced with immunoSEQ multiplex PCR; TCRdb's copy has only in-frame clones and lacks some. Counted here are approximately 210,000 clones, about 80% occurring once; the ten biggest clones make up over 12%. Everyone who took part was about 18 to 90 years old, and they came from about two dozen US areas. The sequence came from a man between 40 and 49 years old who had recovered from COVID-19. Material: PBMCs or T cells enriched from blood (not recorded which). The chain is built from TRBV28 and TRBJ2-2, with D maybe TRBD1 (7 bases). CDR3 nucleotide sequence: TGTGCCAGCAGTTTCCCTCAAGCAGGGGGAGGAGGCACCGGGGAGCTGTTTTTT. It yields the protein CASSFPQAGGGGTGELFF. The whole variable domain, filled in from reference TRBV28 and TRBJ2-2, reads DVKVTQSSRYLVKRTGEKVFLECVQDMDHENMFWYRQDPGLGLRLIYFSYDVKMKEKGDIPEGYSVSREKKERFSLILESASTNQTSMYLCASSFPQAGGGGTGELFFGEGSRLTVL.